Listed here is a single TCR beta chain. Profiling relied on immunoSEQ multiplex PCR, and the TCRdb table lists in-frame clones only, not all of them. The sample holds about 300,000 clones, about 89% seen once. These data come from a study of blood T cell repertoires in COVID-19. Germline V gene sequence: CDR1 KGHSH, CDR2 LQKENI. The CDR3 length is 16 residues. The V gene lost 3 bases and the J gene lost 4 bases, with 18 bases spanning the gap. Sequenced material: peripheral blood. The V call is TRBV18, the J call TRBJ1-1, with D maybe TRBD1 (5 bases). This clonotype originated in a man aged 40-49 years with acute or convalescent COVID-19. In DNA form, the CDR3 reads TGTGCCAGCTCACCCGAGACAGTAACACTGGGCACTGAAGCTTTCTTT. Protein product: CASSPETVTLGTEAFF.